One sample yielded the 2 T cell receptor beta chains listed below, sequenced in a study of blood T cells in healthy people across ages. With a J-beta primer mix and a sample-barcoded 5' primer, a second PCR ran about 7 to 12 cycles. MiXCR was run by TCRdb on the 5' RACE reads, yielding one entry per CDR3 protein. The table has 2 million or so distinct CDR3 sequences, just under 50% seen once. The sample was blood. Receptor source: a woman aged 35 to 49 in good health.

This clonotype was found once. Here the CDR3 DNA reads TGTGCCAGCACCGACGAGGGCAGTAGGAGCAATCAGCCCCAGCATTTT. Translating it yields CASTDEGSRSNQPQHF. V is TRBV12-3 or TRBV12-4 and J is TRBJ1-5; D ambiguous. This CDR3 region has 16 residues. V was shortened by 7 bases and J by 1 base, with 17 bases between the two germline ends.

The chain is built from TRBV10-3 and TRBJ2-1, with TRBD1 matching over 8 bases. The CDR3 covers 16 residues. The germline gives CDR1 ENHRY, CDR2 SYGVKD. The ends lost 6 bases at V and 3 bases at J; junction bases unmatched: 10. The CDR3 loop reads CAISSLRQGNYNEQFF. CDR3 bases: TGTGCCATCAGCTCTTTGCGACAGGGGAACTACAATGAGCAGTTCTTC.